This T cell receptor beta chain was profiled in a study of regulatory T cells in long-lasting Graves disease. At least ten counts were recorded for this clonotype. Antigen unknown. The CDR3 loop spans 15 amino acids. Trimming cost V 6 bases and J 2 bases, with 16 bases left between them. The V gene's germline CDR1 is SGHAT and CDR2 FQNNGV. Study-level results: There was favoring of TRBV28, TRBJ1-2 and TRBJ2-5 in persistent disease. Persistent patients had more shared public clonotypes (under 3,000) than new patients (about 920).

With iRepertoire HTBI primers and Arm-PCR of CDR3 regions, TCR beta libraries were built. Each CDR3 protein gets one entry after TCRdb re-called the multiplex PCR reads with MiXCR. Seen here are around 400,000 distinct CDR3 sequences, 20% to 25% observed once, and the top ten hold about 27%. Documented time point: persistent/refractory GD, antithyroid drugs over 5 years with positive TRAb. From PBMCs, RNA was extracted and then used to make the TCR library. It was an endocrinology department in Xi'an, China, that provided the patients. EDTA tubes held approximately 9 milliliters of peripheral blood from each patient.

The receptor was isolated from a middle-aged woman with Graves disease. The rearrangement links TRBV11-2 to TRBJ2-5; a weak D match, TRBD1 (6 bases). Specimen: peripheral blood mononuclear cells (PBMCs), collected when the disease was refractory, from a patient treated with antithyroid drugs. CDR3 DNA: TGTGCCAGCAGTCGATCAGGGGTGACACAAGAGACCCAGTACTTC. This translates into CASSRSGVTQETQYF.